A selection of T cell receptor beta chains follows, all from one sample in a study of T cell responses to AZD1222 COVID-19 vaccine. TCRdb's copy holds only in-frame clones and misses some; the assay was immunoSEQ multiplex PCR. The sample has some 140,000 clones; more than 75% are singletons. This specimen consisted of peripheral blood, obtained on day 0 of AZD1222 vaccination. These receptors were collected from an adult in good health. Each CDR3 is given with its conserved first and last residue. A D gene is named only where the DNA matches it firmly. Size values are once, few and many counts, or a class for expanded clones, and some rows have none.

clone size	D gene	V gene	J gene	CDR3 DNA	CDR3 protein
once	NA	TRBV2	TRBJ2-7	TGTGCCAGCAGCCCCCGGGGAAAGGGATACTACGAGCAGTACTTC	CASSPRGKGYYEQYF
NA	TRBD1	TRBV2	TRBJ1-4	TGTGCCAGCAGTCCCCAGGGGGATAAACTGTTTTTT	CASSPQGDKLFF
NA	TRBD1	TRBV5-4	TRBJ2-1	TGTGCCAGCAGCTTGATTTCACAGGGGGCGGATGAGCAGTTCTTC	CASSLISQGADEQFF
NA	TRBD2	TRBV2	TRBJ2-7	TGTGCCAGCAGTATGAGCGGGGGACCCTACGAGCAGTACTTC	CASSMSGGPYEQYF
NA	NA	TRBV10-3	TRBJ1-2	TGTGCCATCAGTGAGCCCTCGGGACACTGGCGTGGCTACACCTTC	CAISEPSGHWRGYTF
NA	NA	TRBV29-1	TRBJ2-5	TGCAGCGTTGTGGCACAGAAAGAGACCCAGTACTTC	CSVVAQKETQYF
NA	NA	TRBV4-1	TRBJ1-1	TGCGCCAGCAGCCAAGACCGGACGGTGAACACTGAAGCTTTCTTT	CASSQDRTVNTEAFF
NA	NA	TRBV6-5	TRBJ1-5	TGTGCCAGCAGTCAGAGTGGGGGGCTAGATCAGCCCCAGCATTTT	CASSQSGGLDQPQHF
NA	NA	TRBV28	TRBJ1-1	TGTGCCAGCAGCCCCCCGGGGCGCATGAACACTGAAGCTTTCTTT	CASSPPGRMNTEAFF
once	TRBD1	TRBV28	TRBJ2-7	TGTGCCAGCAGTTGGGGACAGGGGGTTCATTCCTACGAGCAGTACTTC	CASSWGQGVHSYEQYF
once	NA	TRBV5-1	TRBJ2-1	TGCGCCAGCAGCGTTTCAGGGGCATCCAACAATGAGCAGTTCTTC	CASSVSGASNNEQFF
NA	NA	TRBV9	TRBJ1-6	TGTGCCAGCAGCGAGGCCACCGCTGTGGCCCTTTCTCCCCACTTT	CASSEATAVALSPHF
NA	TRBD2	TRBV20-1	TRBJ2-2	TGCAGTGCTAGTACTCCGGCGGGGGAGGTCGGGGAGCTGTTTTTT	CSASTPAGEVGELFF
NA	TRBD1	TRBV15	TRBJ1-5	TGTGCCACCAGCAGTCAGGGGGCCAATCAGCCCCAGCATTTT	CATSSQGANQPQHF
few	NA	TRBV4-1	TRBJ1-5	TGCGCCAGCAGCCAATGGGAGGGTCATCAGCCCCAGCATTTT	CASSQWEGHQPQHF
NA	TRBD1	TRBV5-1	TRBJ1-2	TGCGCCAGCACCCTACAGGGGGACTATGGCTACACCTTC	CASTLQGDYGYTF
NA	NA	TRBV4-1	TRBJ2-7	TGCGCCAGCAGCCCCCAGTCGGACCACGAGCAGTACTTC	CASSPQSDHEQYF
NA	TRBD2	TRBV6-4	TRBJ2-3	TGTGCCAGCAGTGACGGGACTAGCGGCACAGATACGCAGTATTTT	CASSDGTSGTDTQYF
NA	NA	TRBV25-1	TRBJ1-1	TGTGCCAGCAGTGAATCGGGCCCCGGGCCGGGCACTGAAGCTTTCTTT	CASSESGPGPGTEAFF
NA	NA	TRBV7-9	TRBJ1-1	TGTGCCAGCCGCTGGGAGAATGAAGCTTTCTTT	CASRWENEAFF
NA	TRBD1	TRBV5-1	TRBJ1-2	TGCGCCAGCAGCTTGGACCTAGCGACAGGGATCTATGGCTACACCTTC	CASSLDLATGIYGYTF
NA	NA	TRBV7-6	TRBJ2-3	TGTGCCAGCAGCTCCTCTCCCCAGGGGGGAGATACGCAGTATTTT	CASSSSPQGGDTQYF
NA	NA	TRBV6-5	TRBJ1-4	TGTGCCAGCAGTTACTCGAGGCGGTTCGGGGGTGAAAAACTGTTTTTT	CASSYSRRFGGEKLFF
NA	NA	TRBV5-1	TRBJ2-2	TGCGCCAGCAGCCAGTTACCCGGGACTTCTTTCACCGGGGAGCTGTTTTTT	CASSQLPGTSFTGELFF
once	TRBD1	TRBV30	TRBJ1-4	TGTGCCTGGACCTTAGGGGCAGGGGGTGAAAAACTGTTTTTT	CAWTLGAGGEKLFF
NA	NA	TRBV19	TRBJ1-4	TGTGCCAGTAGTTATTACTCAGGGGTTAGGGTCGATGAAAAACTGTTTTTT	CASSYYSGVRVDEKLFF
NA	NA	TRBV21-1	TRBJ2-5	TGTGCCAGCAAGGCCCGGACCCAGTACTTC	CASKARTQYF
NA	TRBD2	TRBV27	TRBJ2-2	TGTGCCACCACTCAACTAGCGAGGAACACCGGGGAGCTGTTTTTT	CATTQLARNTGELFF
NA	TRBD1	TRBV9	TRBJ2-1	TGTGCCAGCAGCACCCGGACAGGAGCCTACAATGAGCAGTTCTTC	CASSTRTGAYNEQFF
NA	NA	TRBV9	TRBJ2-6	TGTGCCAGCAGCGTGGATCTAGCAGAGTCTGGGGCCAACGTCCTGACTTTC	CASSVDLAESGANVLTF
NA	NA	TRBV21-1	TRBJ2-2	TGTGCCAGCCCCATGGGGGGAATCACCGGGGAGCTGTTTTTT	CASPMGGITGELFF
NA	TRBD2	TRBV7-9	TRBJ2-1	TGTGCCAGCAGCTTAAGCGGGAGATTCGGCAATGAGCAGTTCTTC	CASSLSGRFGNEQFF
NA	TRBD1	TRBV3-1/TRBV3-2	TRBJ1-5	TGTGCCACCTCCGACAGGGGGCTTGGTCAGCCCCAGCATTTT	CATSDRGLGQPQHF
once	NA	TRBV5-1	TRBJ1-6	TGCGCCAGCAGCTTGGGAATGGGGTCACCCCTCCACTTT	CASSLGMGSPLHF
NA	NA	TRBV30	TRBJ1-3	TGTGCCTGGCGCGAAATGGACACCGCCATATATTTT	CAWREMDTAIYF
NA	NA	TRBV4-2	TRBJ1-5	TGTGCCAGCAGCCCGACAGGCGGGTCTTTGGGACAGCCCCAGCATTTT	CASSPTGGSLGQPQHF
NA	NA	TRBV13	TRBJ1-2	TGTGCCAGCAGAGAAACGGGACGCCAGAACTATGGCTACACCTTC	CASRETGRQNYGYTF
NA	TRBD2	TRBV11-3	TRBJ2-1	TGTGCCAGCAGCCCCTCCGGGACTAGCGGGGCCCTGGGGGATGAGCAGTTCTTC	CASSPSGTSGALGDEQFF
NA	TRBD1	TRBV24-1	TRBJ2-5	TGTGCCACCAGTGATTCCGGGACAGCTAAAGAGACCCAGTACTTC	CATSDSGTAKETQYF
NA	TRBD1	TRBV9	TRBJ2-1	TGTGCCAGCAGCGTAAGGTGGGCAGGGGGCCATGAGCAGTTCTTC	CASSVRWAGGHEQFF